These T cell receptor beta chains were read from a single sample in a study of T-cell reconstitution after alpha-beta-depleted transplantation in children. Each CDR3 protein is one row after TCRdb ran MiXCR on the PCR reads. The sample carries about 580,000 distinct CDR3 sequences, 27% recorded once. The specimen was PBMCs, collected before TCRalphabeta/CD19-depleted stem cell transplant. All receptors come from a boy younger than two with Wiskott-Aldrich syndrome, due to receive a stem cell transplant. The CDR3 runs from the conserved cysteine through the conserved F or W. A D gene is named only where the DNA matches it firmly. Not all rows give a size; the values are once, few, many and, for expanded clones, a class.

clone size	J gene	D gene	V gene	CDR3 DNA	CDR3 protein
-	TRBJ2-5	-	TRBV12-3/TRBV12-4	TGTGCCAGCAGTCCCGGTGCAGGAACCCAGTACTTC	CASSPGAGTQYF
-	TRBJ1-1	-	TRBV10-3	TGTGCCATCACTCGGGACCCGAACACTGAAGCTTTCTTT	CAITRDPNTEAFF
few	TRBJ2-2	TRBD2	TRBV20-1	TGCAGTGCTAGAGGACTAGCGGGAGAGGACACCGGGGAGCTGTTTTTT	CSARGLAGEDTGELFF
-	TRBJ2-5	-	TRBV2	TGTGCCAGCAGTGATGGGGCGCAAGAGACCCAGTACTTC	CASSDGAQETQYF
-	TRBJ2-5	-	TRBV12-3/TRBV12-4	TGTGCCAGCAGTTTCGTGGGAGTGGCGAAGACCCAGTACTTC	CASSFVGVAKTQYF
-	TRBJ2-7	-	TRBV7-7	TGTGCCAGCAGCCGAGGGGAATCCTACGAGCAGTACTTC	CASSRGESYEQYF
-	TRBJ2-1	-	TRBV7-8	TGTGCCAGCAGCTTACTAACGTTGGTTAATGAGCAGTTCTTC	CASSLLTLVNEQFF
-	TRBJ1-1	-	TRBV18	TGTGCCAGCTCACAAAGGGTGGGGAACACTGAAGCTTTCTTT	CASSQRVGNTEAFF
few	TRBJ2-1	TRBD2	TRBV12-3/TRBV12-4	TGTGCCAGCCGCTTTAGGCTAGCGGGAGGTAATGAGCAGTTCTTC	CASRFRLAGGNEQFF
-	TRBJ2-5	TRBD2	TRBV29-1	TGCAGCGTCAAGCTAGCGGGAGAGACCCAGTACTTC	CSVKLAGETQYF
-	TRBJ2-3	TRBD1	TRBV5-1	TGCGCCAGCAGCCTAATAGACAGGGACACAGATACGCAGTATTTT	CASSLIDRDTDTQYF
-	TRBJ2-1	TRBD2	TRBV27	TGTGCCAGCAGTTCAAGGAAGGGCCGCGGGAGTCCGGGCAATGAGCAGTTCTTC	CASSSRKGRGSPGNEQFF
few	TRBJ2-7	TRBD1	TRBV4-2	TGTGCCAGCAGCCAGGACAGGGGAGGAGACGAGCAGTACTTC	CASSQDRGGDEQYF
-	TRBJ2-7	-	TRBV10-2	TGCGCCAGCAGATCGGGAGTCTACGAGCAGTACTTC	CASRSGVYEQYF
few	TRBJ1-5	-	TRBV10-2	TGCGCCAGCAGTGGGCAGGACATCAATCAGCCCCAGCATTTT	CASSGQDINQPQHF
-	TRBJ2-1	-	TRBV9	TGTGCCAGCAGCCCCCAATCGGGTTCCTACAATGAGCAGTTCTTC	CASSPQSGSYNEQFF
-	TRBJ2-1	-	TRBV9	TGTGCCAGCAGCGTAGCGCTAGATGATGAGCAGTTCTTC	CASSVALDDEQFF
few	TRBJ1-1	-	TRBV29-1	TGCAGCGTAGAGACAGGTGTGGCCACTGAAGCTTTCTTT	CSVETGVATEAFF
-	TRBJ2-2	-	TRBV20-1	TGCAGTGCTAGACGGGGAGGAAAGAACACCGGGGAGCTGTTTTTT	CSARRGGKNTGELFF
-	TRBJ1-5	-	TRBV24-1	TGTGCCACCAGCAAGGGTGGCAATCAGCCCCAGCATTTT	CATSKGGNQPQHF
-	TRBJ1-5	TRBD1	TRBV6-1	TGTGCCAGCAGTGGGGACAGGGGTAGCAATCAGCCCCAGCATTTT	CASSGDRGSNQPQHF
-	TRBJ2-1	-	TRBV5-1	TGCGCCAGCAGCTTGGATCCCCTTAGCTCCTACAATGAGCAGTTCTTC	CASSLDPLSSYNEQFF
-	TRBJ2-7	TRBD2	TRBV5-1	TGCGCCAGCAGCTCAAGTACAAGACTAGCGGGAGCCCACGAGCAGTACTTC	CASSSSTRLAGAHEQYF
few	TRBJ2-5	TRBD2	TRBV5-1	TGCGCCAGCAGCTTGCCGTCTAGCGGACAAGAGACCCAGTACTTC	CASSLPSSGQETQYF
-	TRBJ2-1	TRBD2	TRBV9	TGTGCCAGCAGCGTAGCTAGCGGCAAATACAATGAGCAGTTCTTC	CASSVASGKYNEQFF
-	TRBJ1-1	-	TRBV28	TGTGCCAGCAGTTTATTTCGGGTGAACACTGAAGCTTTCTTT	CASSLFRVNTEAFF
-	TRBJ1-2	-	TRBV5-6	TGTGCCAGCCAAACCGCGGGGGTTAGCTACACCTTC	CASQTAGVSYTF
-	TRBJ2-3	TRBD2	TRBV20-1	TGCAGTGCCCCCGTACTAGCGGGAATCACAGATACGCAGTATTTT	CSAPVLAGITDTQYF
-	TRBJ1-5	-	TRBV20-1	TGCAGTGCTACGGCAGGTTATAGCAATCAGCCCCAGCATTTT	CSATAGYSNQPQHF
-	TRBJ2-5	TRBD1	TRBV5-1	TGCGCCAGCAGCACCGACAGGGCCCAGTACTTC	CASSTDRAQYF
-	TRBJ1-4	TRBD1	TRBV20-1	TGCAGTGCTGACGACAGGGTTACTAATGAAAAACTGTTTTTT	CSADDRVTNEKLFF